This TCR beta chain was obtained from a study of identical twins listed by TCRdb under 2016. Notes on the research overall: TCR alpha and beta repertoires from monozygotic twins, unrelated adults of various ages and cord blood were deep-sequenced to test whether fetal clonotypes persist. Replicate twin experiments were performed at different times using different library preparation protocols to rule out contamination.

This clonotype showed up just a few times. Its specific antigen is unknown. No much larger clonotype is one base removed from it; base qualities were not supplied. The method was 5' RACE. The sequencer was an Illumina HiSeq 2000. A universal primer binding site was introduced by template switching, and a unique molecular identifier was present in the final cDNA, enabling accurate counting of TCR cDNA molecules. Specific primers in the conserved constant-segment region were used to synthesize first-strand cDNA for the TCR alpha and beta chains. Each cDNA library was double barcoded, with a SMART-Mk sample barcode plus Illumina barcodes, to control for contamination. TruSeq adapter sequences along with Illumina sample barcodes were introduced in two successive PCR steps. The Illumina HiSeq platform was used with custom primers to sequence TCR alpha and beta cDNA libraries. As for the authors' bioinformatics: MiGEC was used to process raw reads and extract unique molecular identifiers, and MiXCR was used to find CDR3 positions. For each individual, recombination models were inferred using an EM algorithm with the repgenHMM and IGoR tools. Shared clonotype analysis was performed with the tcR package in R, normalizing sharing by the product of cloneset sizes. Out-of-frame nonproductive sequences were analyzed to study raw recombination free of thymic and clonal selection effects. TCRdb handled the public reads itself, with Q25 trimming in fastp and clone calling in MiXCR, and kept productive beta chains. Here each entry gathers all rows of one CDR3 protein and keeps the most common genes and DNA. These V and J calls are TCRdb output, not the study's own analysis. In this sample the table shows 450,000 or so distinct CDR3 sequences, over 12% of which occur a single time. The ten top clones hold roughly 0.5% of the sample.

Every donor in the study was a healthy Caucasian. The twin cohort comprised three pairs of female monozygotic twins, all aged roughly 18 to 30 years. Positive isolation kits from Invitrogen were used to isolate the CD4+ and CD8+ T cell populations. Paper-wide results and their limitations: Invariant T cells such as MAIT and iNKT could partly confound zero-insertion analyses, although diverse VJ usage argued against such confounding for most clonotypes. Abundant cord blood beta clonotypes carried fewer insertions; young adult naive repertoires showed a weaker similar trend, while memory repertoires showed none. In monozygotic twins, out-of-frame TCR alpha sharing was systematically underestimated by recombination models, although the models agreed with sharing between unrelated individuals. Because the same donors could not be followed over many years, the conclusions depended on cross-sectional statistical analysis. Excess twin sharing in beta out-of-frame sequences was weaker because fewer shared sequences lowered the signal-to-noise ratio. Compared with coincidental sharing between unrelated individuals, an excess of low generation-probability sequences was observed among out-of-frame TCR alpha sequences shared between twins.

The data were also submitted as part of a second study, on yellow fever vaccine responses in identical twins. Per that second paper: According to the authors, in identical twins the way T cells responded to vaccination appeared partly convergent and partly personalized. In the study, vaccine-responding T cell clones were precisely tracked in identical twins.

This receptor was obtained from a woman between 18 and 30 years old in good health. The material sequenced was CD4+ T cells sorted from blood.

The sequenced DNA: TGTGCCTGCATGGCGGATGAAAAACTGTTTTTT. The resulting protein is CACMADEKLFF. This receptor chain uses TRBV30 and TRBJ1-4; the D gene remains uncertain. From cysteine to phenylalanine, the CDR3 is 11 amino acids long. The sequence is cut down to CDR3 DNA, 33 bases in frame from base 1. From a lookup of the germline V gene (reference sequence), CDR1 and CDR2 are GTSNPN and SVGIG. V is shortened by 6 bases, J by 6 bases, and the region joining them spans 8 bases.